The TCR beta chain under discussion was sequenced for a study of blood T cell repertoires in COVID-19. Background on the study: PBMCs, B-cell-depleted T cells, or T cells were the source of the cDNA or gDNA that made up the material.

Germline values: CDR1 LNHNV, CDR2 YYDKDF (reference sequence). V lost 4 bases to trimming and J lost 4 bases; unmatched junction nucleotides: 2. This CDR3 is built from 13 residues. The cohort comprised adults aged about 18 to 100 years residing in about two dozen US areas. Recovery among Cohort 3 donors was established by two negative PCRs, clearance, or symptom resolution. Authors' analysis steps: Cell counts per sample came from amplifying reference gene primers. The data were produced by immunoSEQ multiplex PCR, yet TCRdb's version contains in-frame clones alone and is incomplete. V and J calls and clone size follow that table, whereas D and trimming were derived from the DNA. The table lists 200,000 to 250,000 clones, 84% of them singletons.

This TCR derives from a man aged 55 to 70 who had recovered from COVID-19. V is TRBV15 and J is TRBJ1-1, with 8 bases aligning to TRBD1. The specimen sequenced was PBMCs or T cells enriched from blood (not recorded which). The CDR3 spells CATSTTGGTEAFF. DNA for the CDR3: TGTGCCACCAGCACAACAGGGGGCACTGAAGCTTTCTTT. Full variable domain (outside the CDR3, taken from reference TRBV15 and TRBJ1-1): DAMVIQNPRYQVTQFGKPVTLSCSQTLNHNVMYWYQQKSSQAPKLLFHYYDKDFNNEADTPDNFQSRRPNTSFCFLDIRSPGLGDTAMYLCATSTTGGTEAFFGQGTRLTVV.